This T cell receptor (beta chain) was recovered during a study of prognosis after radiotherapy for stage I lung cancer. Across the study: Fourteen of the patients presented with newly diagnosed primary stage I lung tumors; several had oligometastatic NSCLC following surgical resection of the primary tumor. Medically, all non-small cell lung cancer patients were deemed inoperable.

The CDR3 loop spans 13 amino acids. The germline V gene has CDR1 SEHNR and CDR2 FQNEAQ (reference sequence). V was clipped by 1 base and J by 9 bases, with 10 bases between them. This clonotype was observed many times. CDR3 of TCR beta was amplified from genomic DNA via a two-round multiplex PCR. Gene-specific primers for each TRBV and TRBJ gene drove first-round PCR. MiXCR was run by TCRdb on the multiplex PCR reads, yielding one entry per CDR3 protein. This sample has around 30,000 distinct CDR3 sequences; around 30% occur once, and the top ten carry 25% to 30%. The sequences come from PBMCs, collected before or after stereotactic body radiation therapy (not recorded which). The gene calls are TRBV7-9 and TRBJ2-1; D may be TRBD1 (6 bases). The source of this sequence is a donor over 45 with non-small cell lung cancer. The CDR3 bases are TGTGCCAGCAGCTTAGTAACAGGGAGTGAGCAGTTCTTC. Protein: CASSLVTGSEQFF.